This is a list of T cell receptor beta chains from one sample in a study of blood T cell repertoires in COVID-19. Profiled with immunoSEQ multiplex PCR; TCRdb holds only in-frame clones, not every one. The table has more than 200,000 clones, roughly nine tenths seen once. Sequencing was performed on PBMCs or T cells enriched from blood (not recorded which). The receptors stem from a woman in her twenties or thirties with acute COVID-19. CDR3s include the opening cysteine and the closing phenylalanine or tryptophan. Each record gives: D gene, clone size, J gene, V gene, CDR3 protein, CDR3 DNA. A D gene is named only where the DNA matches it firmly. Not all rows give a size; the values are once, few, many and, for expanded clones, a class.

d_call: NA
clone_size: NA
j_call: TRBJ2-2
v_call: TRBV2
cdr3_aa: CASSEGPAENTGELFF
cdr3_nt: TGTGCCAGCAGTGAAGGTCCAGCGGAGAACACCGGGGAGCTGTTTTTT

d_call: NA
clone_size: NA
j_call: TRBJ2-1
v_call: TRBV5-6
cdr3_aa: CASSLRTNQYNEQFF
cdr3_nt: TGTGCCAGCAGCTTAAGAACGAATCAGTACAATGAGCAGTTCTTC

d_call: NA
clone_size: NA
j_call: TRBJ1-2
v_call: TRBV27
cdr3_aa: CASSLSGIGRTDGYTF
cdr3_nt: TGTGCCAGCAGTTTATCCGGAATCGGACGGACAGATGGCTACACCTTC

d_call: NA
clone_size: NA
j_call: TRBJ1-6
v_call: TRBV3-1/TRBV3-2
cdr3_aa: CASSQDSRSWDSPLHF
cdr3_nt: TGTGCCAGCAGCCAAGACTCCCGGAGTTGGGATTCACCCCTCCACTTT

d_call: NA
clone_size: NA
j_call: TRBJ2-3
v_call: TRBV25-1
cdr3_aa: CASSKESDTQYF
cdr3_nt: TGTGCCAGCAGTAAAGAGTCAGATACGCAGTATTTT

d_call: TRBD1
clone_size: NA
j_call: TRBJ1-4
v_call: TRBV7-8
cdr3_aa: CASSLSGQFNEKLFF
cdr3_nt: TGTGCCAGCAGCTTATCGGGACAGTTTAATGAAAAACTGTTTTTT

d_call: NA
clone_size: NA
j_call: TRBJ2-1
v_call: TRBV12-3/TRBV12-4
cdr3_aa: CASSSRAPGQFF
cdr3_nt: TGTGCCAGTTCAAGCAGGGCACCCGGGCAGTTCTTC

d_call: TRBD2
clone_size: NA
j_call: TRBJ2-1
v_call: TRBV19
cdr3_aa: CASSIRESERGGPYNEQFF
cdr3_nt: TGTGCCAGTAGTATAAGAGAATCGGAGCGGGGGGGCCCCTACAATGAGCAGTTCTTC

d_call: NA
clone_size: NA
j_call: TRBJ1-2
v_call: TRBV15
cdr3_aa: CATSRWGEANYGYTF
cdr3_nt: TGTGCCACCAGCAGGTGGGGGGAAGCTAACTATGGCTACACCTTC

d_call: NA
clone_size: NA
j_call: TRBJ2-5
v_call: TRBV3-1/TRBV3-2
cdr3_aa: CASSQQGYQETQYF
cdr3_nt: TGTGCCAGCAGCCAACAGGGTTACCAAGAGACCCAGTACTTC

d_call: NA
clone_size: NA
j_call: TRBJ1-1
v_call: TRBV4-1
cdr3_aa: CASTGANTEAFF
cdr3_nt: TGCGCCAGCACTGGGGCTAACACTGAAGCTTTCTTT

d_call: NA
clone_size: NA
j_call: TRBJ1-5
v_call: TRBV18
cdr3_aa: CASSPSGGDQPQHF
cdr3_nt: TGTGCCAGCTCACCCAGCGGCGGAGATCAGCCCCAGCATTTT

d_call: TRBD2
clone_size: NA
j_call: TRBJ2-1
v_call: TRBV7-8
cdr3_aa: CASSLARGGSYNEQFF
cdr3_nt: TGTGCCAGCAGCTTAGCTCGGGGGGGCTCCTACAATGAGCAGTTCTTC

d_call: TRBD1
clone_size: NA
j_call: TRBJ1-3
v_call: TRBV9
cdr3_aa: CASSKLGTGLSSGNTIYF
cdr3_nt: TGTGCCAGCAGCAAACTCGGGACAGGGCTTTCCTCTGGAAACACCATATATTTT

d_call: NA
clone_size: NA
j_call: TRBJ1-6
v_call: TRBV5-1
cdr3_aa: CASSPLHRERSLHF
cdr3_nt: TGCGCCAGCAGCCCGTTACACAGGGAACGTTCCCTCCACTTT

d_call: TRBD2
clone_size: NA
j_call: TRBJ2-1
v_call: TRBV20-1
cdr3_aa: CSASLLAVGEPYNEQFF
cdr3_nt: TGCAGTGCTAGTTTACTAGCGGTCGGGGAACCTTACAATGAGCAGTTCTTC

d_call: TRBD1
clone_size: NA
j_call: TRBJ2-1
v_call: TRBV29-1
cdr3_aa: CSVPPPGQLNYNEQFF
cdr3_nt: TGCAGCGTTCCACCCCCGGGACAGCTAAACTACAATGAGCAGTTCTTC

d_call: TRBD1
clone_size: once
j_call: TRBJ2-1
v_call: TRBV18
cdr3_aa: CASSPLWTGSWNEQFF
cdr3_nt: TGTGCCAGCTCACCTTTATGGACAGGGAGTTGGAATGAGCAGTTCTTC

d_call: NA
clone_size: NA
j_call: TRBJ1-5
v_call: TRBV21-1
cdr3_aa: CASSTLTDRTQPQHF
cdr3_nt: TGTGCCAGCAGCACCCTAACGGACAGGACCCAGCCCCAGCATTTT

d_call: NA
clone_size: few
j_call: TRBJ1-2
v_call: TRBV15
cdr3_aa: CATSRDTGFGYTF
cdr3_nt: TGTGCCACCAGCAGAGACACAGGGTTTGGCTACACCTTC

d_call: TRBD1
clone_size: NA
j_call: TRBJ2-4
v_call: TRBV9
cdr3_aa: CASSVDGTDENIQYF
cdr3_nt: TGTGCCAGCAGCGTAGATGGGACAGACGAGAACATTCAGTACTTC

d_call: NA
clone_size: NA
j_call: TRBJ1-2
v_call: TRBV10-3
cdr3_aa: CAISGDRNYGYTF
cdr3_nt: TGTGCCATCAGCGGCGACAGGAACTATGGCTACACCTTC

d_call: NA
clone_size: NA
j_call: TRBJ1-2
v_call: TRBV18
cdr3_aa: CASSPSSQRYGYTF
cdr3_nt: TGTGCCAGCTCACCAAGTTCACAGAGATATGGCTACACCTTC

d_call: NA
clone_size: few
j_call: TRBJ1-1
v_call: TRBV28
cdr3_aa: CASSFGGGVYTEAFF
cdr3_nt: TGTGCCAGCAGTTTTGGGGGGGGCGTGTACACTGAAGCTTTCTTT

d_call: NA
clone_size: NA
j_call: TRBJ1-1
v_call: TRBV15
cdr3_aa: CATSIQRNTEAFF
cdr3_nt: TGTGCCACCAGCATACAGAGGAACACTGAAGCTTTCTTT

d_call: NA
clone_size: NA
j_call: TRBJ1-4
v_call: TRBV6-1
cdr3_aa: CASSEGGATNEKLFF
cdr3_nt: TGTGCCAGCAGTGAAGGCGGTGCAACTAATGAAAAACTGTTTTTT

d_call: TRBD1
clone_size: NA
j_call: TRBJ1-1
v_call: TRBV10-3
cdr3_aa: CAIRGTGANTEAFF
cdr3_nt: TGTGCCATCAGGGGGACAGGAGCGAACACTGAAGCTTTCTTT

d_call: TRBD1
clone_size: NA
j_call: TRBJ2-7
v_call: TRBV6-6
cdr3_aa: CASRASGQGNYEQYF
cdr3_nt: TGTGCCAGCAGGGCCTCGGGACAGGGGAACTACGAGCAGTACTTC

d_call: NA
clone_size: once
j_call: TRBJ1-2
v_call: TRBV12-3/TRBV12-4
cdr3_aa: CASSVLTGYGYTF
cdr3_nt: TGTGCCAGCAGTGTATTAACAGGCTATGGCTACACCTTC

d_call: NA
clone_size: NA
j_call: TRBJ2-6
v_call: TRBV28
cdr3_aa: CASSVDTLGSGANVLTF
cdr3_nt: TGTGCCAGCAGTGTGGACACGCTGGGCTCTGGGGCCAACGTCCTGACTTTC

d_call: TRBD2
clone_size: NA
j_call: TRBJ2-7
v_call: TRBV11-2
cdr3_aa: CASSPGVSPASGEQYF
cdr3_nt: TGTGCCAGCAGCCCGGGGGTCTCGCCAGCTAGCGGGGAGCAGTACTTC

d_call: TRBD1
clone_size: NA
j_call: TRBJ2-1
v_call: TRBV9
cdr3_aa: CASSRDREQFF
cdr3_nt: TGTGCCAGCAGCCGGGACAGGGAGCAGTTCTTC

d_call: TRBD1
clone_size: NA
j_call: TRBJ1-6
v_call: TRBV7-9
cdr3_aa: CATRGDRGNSPLHF
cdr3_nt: TGTGCCACCCGAGGGGACAGGGGTAATTCACCCCTCCACTTT

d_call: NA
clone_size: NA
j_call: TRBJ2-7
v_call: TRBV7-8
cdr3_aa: CASSPRVSSYEQYF
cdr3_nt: TGTGCCAGCAGCCCCAGGGTTTCCTCCTACGAGCAGTACTTC

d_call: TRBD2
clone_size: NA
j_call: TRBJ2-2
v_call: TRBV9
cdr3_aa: CASSVRLAGIGTGELFF
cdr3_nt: TGTGCCAGCAGCGTAAGACTAGCGGGGATAGGGACCGGGGAGCTGTTTTTT

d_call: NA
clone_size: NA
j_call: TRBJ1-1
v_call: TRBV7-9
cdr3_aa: CASSLARENTEAFF
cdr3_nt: TGTGCCAGCAGCTTAGCCCGGGAGAACACTGAAGCTTTCTTT

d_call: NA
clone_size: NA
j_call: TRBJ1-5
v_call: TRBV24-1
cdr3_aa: CATSDQGSTNQPQHF
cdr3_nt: TGTGCCACCAGTGACCAGGGGTCGACGAATCAGCCCCAGCATTTT

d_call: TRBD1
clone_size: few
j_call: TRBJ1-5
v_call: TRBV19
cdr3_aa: CASSQGQGVSQPQHF
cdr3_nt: TGTGCCAGTAGTCAAGGACAGGGAGTAAGCCAGCCCCAGCATTTT

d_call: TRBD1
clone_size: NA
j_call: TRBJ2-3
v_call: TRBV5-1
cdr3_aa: CASTLGQAGTDTQYF
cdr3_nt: TGCGCCAGCACCCTAGGACAGGCAGGGACAGATACGCAGTATTTT

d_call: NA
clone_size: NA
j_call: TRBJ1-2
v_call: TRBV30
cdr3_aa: CALSGSYGYTF
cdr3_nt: TGTGCCCTCAGCGGGAGCTATGGCTACACCTTC

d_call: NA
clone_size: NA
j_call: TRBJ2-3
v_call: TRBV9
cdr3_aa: CASSVGGTDTQYF
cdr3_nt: TGTGCCAGCAGCGTAGGAGGCACAGATACGCAGTATTTT

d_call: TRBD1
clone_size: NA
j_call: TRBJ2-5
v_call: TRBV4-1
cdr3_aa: CASSSPGQGRETQYF
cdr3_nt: TGCGCCAGCAGCTCTCCGGGACAGGGGAGGGAGACCCAGTACTTC

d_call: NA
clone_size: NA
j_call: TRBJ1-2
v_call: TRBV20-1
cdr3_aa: CSAPRDTVYTF
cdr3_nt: TGCAGTGCTCCCCGGGACACCGTCTACACCTTC

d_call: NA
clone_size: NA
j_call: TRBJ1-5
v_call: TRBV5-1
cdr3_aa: CASSPDRNQPQHF
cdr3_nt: TGCGCCAGCAGCCCCGACAGGAATCAGCCCCAGCATTTT

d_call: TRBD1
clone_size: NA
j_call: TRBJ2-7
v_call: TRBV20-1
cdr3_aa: CSASSGLPGQGLGAHF
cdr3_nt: TGCAGTGCTAGTTCCGGCCTTCCAGGACAGGGGCTAGGGGCCCACTTC

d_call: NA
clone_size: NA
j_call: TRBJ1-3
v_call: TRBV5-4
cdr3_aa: CASSLSGLGSGNTIYF
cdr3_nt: TGTGCCAGCAGCTTGTCAGGGCTAGGCTCTGGAAACACCATATATTTT

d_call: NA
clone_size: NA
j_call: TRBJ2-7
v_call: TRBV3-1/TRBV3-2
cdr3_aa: CASSPSRNEQYF
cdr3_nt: TGTGCCAGCAGCCCCAGTCGTAACGAGCAGTACTTC

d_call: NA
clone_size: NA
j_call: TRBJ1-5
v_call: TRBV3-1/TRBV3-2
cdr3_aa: CASSQWGGGQPQHF
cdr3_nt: TGTGCCAGCAGCCAGTGGGGGGGCGGCCAGCCCCAGCATTTT

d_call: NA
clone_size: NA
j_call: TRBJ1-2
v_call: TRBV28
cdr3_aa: CASSWQSFGYTF
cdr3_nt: TGTGCCAGCAGTTGGCAGTCCTTTGGCTACACCTTC

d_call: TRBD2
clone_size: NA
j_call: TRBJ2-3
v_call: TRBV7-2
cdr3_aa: CASSLRGGHLGDTQYF
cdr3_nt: TGTGCCAGCAGCTTACGGGGGGGCCATCTTGGAGATACGCAGTATTTT

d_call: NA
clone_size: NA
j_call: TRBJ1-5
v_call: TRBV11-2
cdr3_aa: CASSLVSNGNQPQHF
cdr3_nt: TGTGCCAGCAGCTTAGTTTCAAACGGGAATCAGCCCCAGCATTTT

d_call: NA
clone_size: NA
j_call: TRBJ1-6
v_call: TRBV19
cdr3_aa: CASSIGGQNNSPLHF
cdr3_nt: TGTGCCAGTAGCATAGGGGGACAAAATAATTCACCCCTCCACTTT

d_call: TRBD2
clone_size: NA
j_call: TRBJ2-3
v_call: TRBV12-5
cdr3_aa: CASGFSAGDTDTQYF
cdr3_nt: TGTGCTAGTGGTTTCTCAGCGGGGGACACAGATACGCAGTATTTT

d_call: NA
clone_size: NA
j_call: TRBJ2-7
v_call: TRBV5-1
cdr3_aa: CASSLVIQANEQYF
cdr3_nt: TGCGCCAGCAGCTTGGTTATCCAGGCCAACGAGCAGTACTTC

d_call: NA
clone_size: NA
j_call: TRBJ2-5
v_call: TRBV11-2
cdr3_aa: CASSLDPRVKTQYF
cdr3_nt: TGTGCCAGCAGCTTAGATCCCAGGGTGAAGACCCAGTACTTC

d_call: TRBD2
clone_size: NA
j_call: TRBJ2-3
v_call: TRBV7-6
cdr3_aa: CASSGKSGGFTDTQYF
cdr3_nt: TGTGCCAGCAGCGGGAAAAGCGGGGGGTTCACAGATACGCAGTATTTT

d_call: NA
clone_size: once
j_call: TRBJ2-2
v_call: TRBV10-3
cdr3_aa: CAIGWGDTGELFF
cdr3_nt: TGTGCCATCGGGTGGGGCGACACCGGGGAGCTGTTTTTT

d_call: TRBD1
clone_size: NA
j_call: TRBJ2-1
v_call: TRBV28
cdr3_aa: CASSLSGQGQGEFF
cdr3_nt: TGTGCCAGCAGTTTATCGGGACAGGGCCAAGGGGAGTTCTTC

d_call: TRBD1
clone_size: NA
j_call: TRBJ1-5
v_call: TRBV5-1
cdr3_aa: CASSPTGGAGQPQHF
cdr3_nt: TGCGCCAGCAGCCCGACAGGGGGCGCAGGGCAGCCCCAGCATTTT

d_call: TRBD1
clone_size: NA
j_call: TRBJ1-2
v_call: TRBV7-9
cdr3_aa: CASSQTGGNPLDGYTF
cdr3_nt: TGTGCCAGCAGCCAGACAGGGGGGAATCCTCTAGATGGCTACACCTTC